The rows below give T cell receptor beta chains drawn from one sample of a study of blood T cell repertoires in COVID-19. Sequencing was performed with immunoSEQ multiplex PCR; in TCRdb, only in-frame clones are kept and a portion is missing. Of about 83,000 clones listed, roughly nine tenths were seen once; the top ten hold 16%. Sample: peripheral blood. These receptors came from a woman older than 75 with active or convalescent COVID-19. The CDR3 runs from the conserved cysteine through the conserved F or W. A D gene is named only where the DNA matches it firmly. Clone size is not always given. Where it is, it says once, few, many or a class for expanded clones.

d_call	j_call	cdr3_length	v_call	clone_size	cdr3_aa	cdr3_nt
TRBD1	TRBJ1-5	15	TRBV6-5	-	CASTPDRGGNQPQHF	TGTGCCAGCACCCCGGACAGGGGCGGTAATCAGCCCCAGCATTTT
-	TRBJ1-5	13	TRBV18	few	CASSPGQGQPQHF	TGTGCCAGCTCACCGGGGCAGGGTCAGCCCCAGCATTTT
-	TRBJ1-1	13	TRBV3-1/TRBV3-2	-	CASSPRKRIEAFF	TGTGCCAGCAGCCCCCGGAAGAGGATTGAAGCTTTCTTT
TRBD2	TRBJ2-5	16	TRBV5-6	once	CASSLHLAGIGETQYF	TGTGCCAGCAGCTTACACTTAGCGGGGATCGGGGAGACCCAGTACTTC
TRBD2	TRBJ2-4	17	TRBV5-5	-	CASSFPSGGAFRNIQYF	TGTGCCAGCAGCTTCCCTAGCGGGGGGGCCTTTCGGAACATTCAGTACTTC
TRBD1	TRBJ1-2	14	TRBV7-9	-	CASSRDRVNYGYTF	TGTGCCAGCAGCCGGGACAGGGTTAACTATGGCTACACCTTC
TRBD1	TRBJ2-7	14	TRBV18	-	CASSPPGQAHEQYF	TGTGCCAGCTCACCTCCGGGACAGGCCCACGAGCAGTACTTC
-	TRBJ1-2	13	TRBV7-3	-	CASSFDPSGGYTF	TGTGCCAGCAGCTTCGATCCGTCGGGGGGCTACACCTTC
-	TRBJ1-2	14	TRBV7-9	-	CASSLEVLTVGYTF	TGTGCCAGCAGCTTAGAGGTGCTGACAGTCGGCTACACCTTC
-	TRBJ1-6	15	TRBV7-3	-	CASSLDSTYNSPLHF	TGTGCCAGCAGCTTGGACAGTACCTATAATTCACCCCTCCACTTT
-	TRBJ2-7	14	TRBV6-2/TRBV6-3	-	CASSPDYVVYEQYF	TGTGCCAGCAGCCCCGACTACGTCGTTTACGAGCAGTACTTC
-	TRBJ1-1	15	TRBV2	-	CASSPGGFANTEAFF	TGTGCCAGCAGTCCGGGAGGGTTCGCGAACACTGAAGCTTTCTTT
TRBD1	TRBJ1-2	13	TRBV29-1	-	CSFETGGDYGYTF	TGCAGCTTTGAGACAGGGGGCGACTATGGCTACACCTTC
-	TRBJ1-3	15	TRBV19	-	CASSIGHFSGNTIYF	TGTGCCAGTAGTATAGGACATTTCTCTGGAAACACCATATATTTT
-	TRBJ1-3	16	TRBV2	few	CASSDLGAGTGNTIYF	TGTGCCAGCAGTGATTTGGGTGCAGGGACAGGAAACACCATATATTTT
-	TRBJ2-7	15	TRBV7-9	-	CASSLGAGVSYEQYF	TGTGCCAGCAGCTTAGGGGCAGGGGTCTCCTACGAGCAGTACTTC
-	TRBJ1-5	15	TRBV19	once	CASSIVQGTNQPQHF	TGTGCCAGTAGTATAGTGCAGGGGACAAATCAGCCCCAGCATTTT
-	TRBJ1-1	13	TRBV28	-	CAGTGRMNTEAFF	TGTGCCGGAACAGGGAGAATGAACACTGAAGCTTTCTTT
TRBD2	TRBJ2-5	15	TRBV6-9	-	CASSDLAELQETQYF	TGTGCCAGCAGTGACCTAGCGGAGCTCCAAGAGACCCAGTACTTC
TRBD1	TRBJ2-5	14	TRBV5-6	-	CASSLDRGEETQYF	TGTGCCAGCAGCTTGGACAGGGGAGAAGAGACCCAGTACTTC
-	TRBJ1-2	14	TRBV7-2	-	CASSTLGGAGGYTF	TGTGCCAGCAGCACCCTCGGAGGGGCTGGTGGCTACACCTTC
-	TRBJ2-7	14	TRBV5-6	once	CASSLAQGNYEQYF	TGTGCCAGCAGCTTGGCACAGGGTAACTACGAGCAGTACTTC
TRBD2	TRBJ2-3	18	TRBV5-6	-	CASTLLGGGGLGTDTQYF	TGTGCCAGCACCCTCCTGGGCGGGGGGGGTCTAGGGACAGATACGCAGTATTTT
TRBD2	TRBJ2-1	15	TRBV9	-	CAIRRGSGGYNEQFF	TGTGCCATCCGACGAGGTAGCGGGGGGTACAATGAGCAGTTCTTC
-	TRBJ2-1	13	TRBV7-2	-	CASSLVGAGEQFF	TGTGCCAGCAGCTTAGTAGGCGCGGGAGAGCAGTTCTTC
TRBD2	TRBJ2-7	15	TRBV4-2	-	CASSQGASGGHEQYF	TGTGCCAGCAGCCAAGGGGCTAGCGGGGGCCACGAGCAGTACTTC
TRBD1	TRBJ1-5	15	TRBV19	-	CASSRDREGNQPQHF	TGTGCCAGTAGTAGGGACAGGGAAGGAAATCAGCCCCAGCATTTT